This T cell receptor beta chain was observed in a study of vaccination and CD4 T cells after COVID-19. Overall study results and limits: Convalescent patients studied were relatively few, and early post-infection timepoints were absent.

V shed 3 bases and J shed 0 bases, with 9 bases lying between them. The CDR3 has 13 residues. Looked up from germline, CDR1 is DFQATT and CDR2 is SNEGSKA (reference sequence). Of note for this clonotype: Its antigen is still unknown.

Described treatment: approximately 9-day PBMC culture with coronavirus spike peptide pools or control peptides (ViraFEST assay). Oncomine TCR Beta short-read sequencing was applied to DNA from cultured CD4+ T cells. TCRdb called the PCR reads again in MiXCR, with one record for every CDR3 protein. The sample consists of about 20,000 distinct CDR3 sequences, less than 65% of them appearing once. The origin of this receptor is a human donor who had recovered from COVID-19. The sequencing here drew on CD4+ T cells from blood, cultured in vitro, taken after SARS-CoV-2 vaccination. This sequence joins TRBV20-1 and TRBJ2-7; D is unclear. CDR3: CSASALSSYEQYF. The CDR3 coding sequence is TGCAGTGCTAGCGCGCTGAGCTCCTACGAGCAGTACTTC.